Listed below are T cell receptor beta chains from one sample, sequenced in a study of T-cell reconstitution after alpha-beta-depleted transplantation in children. Each CDR3 protein is one row after TCRdb ran MiXCR on the PCR reads. The sample lists some 29,000 distinct CDR3 sequences, 5% to 7% seen once, with 7% in the top ten. The source material was PBMCs, mostly from graft donor cells, sampled 180 days after TCRalphabeta/CD19-depleted stem cell transplant. The receptors stem from a male patient aged 10 to 17 who had a stem cell transplant for acute myeloid leukemia, so the T cells may come from the graft donor. Each CDR3 is given with its conserved first and last residue. The D gene is left open where the match is weak. The listing skips clone size in some rows; elsewhere it reads once, few, many or a size class.

V: TRBV28
size: .
length: 17
D: TRBD2
J: TRBJ2-1
DNA: TGTGCCAGCAGTCTAAGACTAGCGGGGAGTTCCTACAATGAGCAGTTCTTC
CDR3: CASSLRLAGSSYNEQFF

V: TRBV27
size: many
length: 16
D: TRBD1
J: TRBJ1-1
DNA: TGTGCCAGCAGTTTTAGACAGGGGGCGCAAGAAACTGAAGCTTTCTTT
CDR3: CASSFRQGAQETEAFF

V: TRBV5-1
size: many
length: 16
D: .
J: TRBJ2-2
DNA: TGCGCCAGCAGCTTCTCCGGGCCCAGAGGGCTCGGGGAGCTGTTTTTT
CDR3: CASSFSGPRGLGELFF

V: TRBV28
size: many
length: 16
D: TRBD2
J: TRBJ2-7
DNA: TGTGCCAGCTCCGTGGGGGGGGCTAGCGGGAGTTACGAGCAGTACTTC
CDR3: CASSVGGASGSYEQYF

V: TRBV20-1
size: medium-sized
length: 13
D: .
J: TRBJ1-1
DNA: TGCAGTGCTAGAATTACAGGGTTCGGTGAAGCTTTCTTT
CDR3: CSARITGFGEAFF

V: TRBV12-3/TRBV12-4
size: many
length: 14
D: .
J: TRBJ1-1
DNA: TGTGCCAGCAGTCCCGGGAGGTATGCGGACGATGCTTTCTTT
CDR3: CASSPGRYADDAFF

V: TRBV10-3
size: many
length: 13
D: .
J: TRBJ2-3
DNA: TGTGCCATGTCTGCGGGCTTCACAGATACGCAGTATTTT
CDR3: CAMSAGFTDTQYF

V: TRBV6-2/TRBV6-3
size: many
length: 20
D: TRBD1
J: TRBJ2-3
DNA: TGTGCCAGCAGTTACTCCTCAGGACAGGGGCCGCCCGTCCTCACAGATACGCAGTATTTT
CDR3: CASSYSSGQGPPVLTDTQYF

V: TRBV5-8
size: many
length: 18
D: TRBD2
J: TRBJ2-5
DNA: TGTGCCAGCAGCTTCCTTGGTCTGGCGGGAGGGCCGGGGGAGACCCAGTACTTC
CDR3: CASSFLGLAGGPGETQYF

V: TRBV6-2/TRBV6-3
size: many
length: 11
D: .
J: TRBJ2-3
DNA: TGTGCCAGCAGTAGCACAGATACGCAGTATTTT
CDR3: CASSSTDTQYF

V: TRBV6-5
size: many
length: 13
D: .
J: TRBJ2-1
DNA: TGTGCCAGCAGGGTACTAGATTACAATGAGCAGTTCTTC
CDR3: CASRVLDYNEQFF

V: TRBV4-1
size: many
length: 15
D: TRBD2
J: TRBJ2-1
DNA: TGCGCCAGCAGCCTCTTTAGCGGGAGTTGGGATGAGCAGTTCTTC
CDR3: CASSLFSGSWDEQFF

V: TRBV30
size: .
length: 16
D: .
J: TRBJ2-3
DNA: TGTGCCTGGAGTGTAGGCAAGACGGGGAGCACAGATACGCAGTATTTT
CDR3: CAWSVGKTGSTDTQYF

V: TRBV7-3
size: many
length: 13
D: TRBD1
J: TRBJ2-1
DNA: TGTGCCAGCAGCCGGACAGGGCTTAATGAGCAGTTCTTC
CDR3: CASSRTGLNEQFF

V: TRBV5-1
size: many
length: 19
D: TRBD2
J: TRBJ2-1
DNA: TGCGCCAGCAGCTGGGGACTAGCGGGGGGGCACCGGGGATACAATGAGCAGTTCTTC
CDR3: CASSWGLAGGHRGYNEQFF

V: TRBV21-1
size: many
length: 15
D: .
J: TRBJ1-2
DNA: TGTGCCAGCAGCAAATCCCAACAGGCTCCCTATGGCTACACCTTC
CDR3: CASSKSQQAPYGYTF

V: TRBV6-2/TRBV6-3
size: many
length: 12
D: TRBD1
J: TRBJ2-7
DNA: TGTGCCAGCAGCCAGGGGGCGTACGAGCAGTACTTC
CDR3: CASSQGAYEQYF

V: TRBV20-1
size: many
length: 14
D: .
J: TRBJ2-1
DNA: TGCAGTGCTAGCTCCACTCAGGGGGGCAATGAGCAGTTCTTC
CDR3: CSASSTQGGNEQFF

V: TRBV6-2/TRBV6-3
size: many
length: 19
D: .
J: TRBJ2-1
DNA: TGTGCCAGCAGTTACCTAGGTCGAATGGGGGTAAGCTCCTACAATGAGCAGTTCTTC
CDR3: CASSYLGRMGVSSYNEQFF

V: TRBV25-1
size: many
length: 12
D: TRBD2
J: TRBJ2-7
DNA: TGTGCCAGCCGGGGGGGGGCCTACGAGCAGTACTTC
CDR3: CASRGGAYEQYF

V: TRBV5-1
size: medium-sized
length: 15
D: .
J: TRBJ2-7
DNA: TGCGCCAGCAGCTCGTCCGGGACTGACGCCTACGAGCAGTACTTC
CDR3: CASSSSGTDAYEQYF

V: TRBV29-1
size: many
length: 17
D: TRBD2
J: TRBJ2-1
DNA: TGCAGCGTTGAGAGGGAAATAGCGGGAGTCTCCTACAATGAGCAGTTCTTC
CDR3: CSVEREIAGVSYNEQFF

V: TRBV19
size: many
length: 16
D: TRBD1
J: TRBJ2-1
DNA: TGTGCCACTACACGGACAGGGACGAGCTCCTACAATGAGCAGTTCTTC
CDR3: CATTRTGTSSYNEQFF

V: TRBV29-1
size: .
length: 14
D: TRBD2
J: TRBJ2-3
DNA: TGCAGCGCCGCCCCTAGCGGGAGGGCAGATACGCAGTATTTT
CDR3: CSAAPSGRADTQYF

V: TRBV5-1
size: many
length: 13
D: TRBD1
J: TRBJ1-1
DNA: TGCGCCAGCAGCTTTACACAGGGGACTGAAGCTTTCTTT
CDR3: CASSFTQGTEAFF

V: TRBV20-1
size: many
length: 14
D: .
J: TRBJ1-1
DNA: TGCAGTGCTAGACAGGATGGGGGGAACACTGAAGCTTTCTTT
CDR3: CSARQDGGNTEAFF

V: TRBV7-9
size: many
length: 16
D: TRBD1
J: TRBJ1-5
DNA: TGTGCCAGCAGCGATTCAAGGGGGCCGGTTCATCAGCCCCAGCATTTT
CDR3: CASSDSRGPVHQPQHF

V: TRBV5-1
size: many
length: 13
D: .
J: TRBJ2-5
DNA: TGCGCCAGCAGCTCGGACGCCCAAGAGACCCAGTACTTC
CDR3: CASSSDAQETQYF

V: TRBV6-4
size: many
length: 16
D: .
J: TRBJ2-3
DNA: TGTGCCAGCAGTCCGAAAGTAGCGCAATACTCGGATACGCAGTATTTT
CDR3: CASSPKVAQYSDTQYF

V: TRBV5-1
size: many
length: 14
D: TRBD2
J: TRBJ2-3
DNA: TGCGCCAGCAAAGGGGAGGGAAGCACAGATACGCAGTATTTT
CDR3: CASKGEGSTDTQYF

V: TRBV6-1
size: many
length: 13
D: .
J: TRBJ1-2
DNA: TGTGCCAGCAGTGACAGGGCCAACTATGGCTACACCTTC
CDR3: CASSDRANYGYTF

V: TRBV5-6
size: many
length: 14
D: .
J: TRBJ2-7
DNA: TGTGCCAGCAGCTTGGCAGGTCCCTCCTACGAGCAGTACTTC
CDR3: CASSLAGPSYEQYF

V: TRBV5-1
size: .
length: 14
D: .
J: TRBJ2-2
DNA: TGCGCCAGCAGCTCCACGCTGTCCTCCGGGGAGCTGTTTTTT
CDR3: CASSSTLSSGELFF

V: TRBV3-1
size: many
length: 16
D: TRBD2
J: TRBJ2-2
DNA: TGTGCCAGCAGCCAAGAACTAGCGATCGGCACCGGGGAGCTGTTTTTT
CDR3: CASSQELAIGTGELFF

V: TRBV20-1
size: many
length: 14
D: .
J: TRBJ2-1
DNA: TGCAGTGCTCGGACAACTCGCTCCTACAATGAGCAGTTCTTC
CDR3: CSARTTRSYNEQFF

V: TRBV7-2
size: many
length: 16
D: TRBD2
J: TRBJ2-1
DNA: TGTGCCAGCAGCGTTACTAGCGGGAGTATCTACAATGAGCAGTTCTTC
CDR3: CASSVTSGSIYNEQFF

V: TRBV6-5
size: many
length: 17
D: TRBD1
J: TRBJ1-3
DNA: TGTGCCAGCAGTTACTCGTGGACAGGCTTGGAAGGAAACACCATATATTTT
CDR3: CASSYSWTGLEGNTIYF

V: TRBV13
size: many
length: 18
D: TRBD2
J: TRBJ2-6
DNA: TGTGCCAGCAGCCCGACTAGCGGGAGATTCTCTGGGGCCAACGTCCTGACTTTC
CDR3: CASSPTSGRFSGANVLTF

V: TRBV3-1
size: many
length: 16
D: TRBD2
J: TRBJ2-1
DNA: TGTGCCAGCAGCCAAGAAGGTGGGAGGGCCTCTAATGAGCAGTTCTTC
CDR3: CASSQEGGRASNEQFF

V: TRBV28
size: many
length: 14
D: .
J: TRBJ2-2
DNA: TGTGCCAGCAGTCTTCCGCGGGTGGCCGGGGAGCTGTTTTTT
CDR3: CASSLPRVAGELFF

V: TRBV7-9
size: medium-sized
length: 12
D: .
J: TRBJ2-7
DNA: TGTGCCAGCAGCCAAAAGGGCTACGAGCAGTACTTC
CDR3: CASSQKGYEQYF

V: TRBV14
size: many
length: 17
D: TRBD2
J: TRBJ2-1
DNA: TGTGCCAGCAGCCACCTCGCCGGGACTAGCGCAAACAATGAGCAGTTCTTC
CDR3: CASSHLAGTSANNEQFF

V: TRBV19
size: few
length: 15
D: .
J: TRBJ2-7
DNA: TGTGCCAGTAGTATACGCCTCCCCGGTTCCTACGAGCAGTACTTC
CDR3: CASSIRLPGSYEQYF

V: TRBV11-2
size: many
length: 15
D: .
J: TRBJ1-3
DNA: TGTGCCAGCAGTCGACAGGTCTCCTCTGGAAACACCATATATTTT
CDR3: CASSRQVSSGNTIYF

V: TRBV15
size: many
length: 16
D: .
J: TRBJ2-5
DNA: TGTGCCACCAGCAGAGGTGACGGGTTCTTGACGGAGACCCAGTACTTC
CDR3: CATSRGDGFLTETQYF

V: TRBV27
size: many
length: 17
D: TRBD2
J: TRBJ2-7
DNA: TGTGCCAGCAGTTTATCGATGACTAGCGGGAGGTCCTACGAGCAGTACTTC
CDR3: CASSLSMTSGRSYEQYF

V: TRBV27
size: .
length: 14
D: .
J: TRBJ2-5
DNA: TGTGCCAGCAGTTCGTTGGAGGGAAAAGAGACCCAGTACTTC
CDR3: CASSSLEGKETQYF

V: TRBV28
size: many
length: 14
D: .
J: TRBJ2-4
DNA: TGTGCCAGCGACTCAGGCGGGGCCAAAAACATTCAGTACTTC
CDR3: CASDSGGAKNIQYF

V: TRBV7-2
size: many
length: 13
D: .
J: TRBJ2-5
DNA: TGTGCCAGCAGCTTAGAAAACCGAGGGACCCAGTACTTC
CDR3: CASSLENRGTQYF

V: TRBV6-6
size: medium-sized
length: 12
D: .
J: TRBJ2-7
DNA: TGTGCCAGCCTCAGGATGGGGTACGAGCAGTACTTC
CDR3: CASLRMGYEQYF

V: TRBV15
size: many
length: 14
D: .
J: TRBJ1-4
DNA: TGTGCCACCAGCAGGGGTCAGATTAATGAAAAACTGTTTTTT
CDR3: CATSRGQINEKLFF